This entry concerns a single TCR beta chain. The record originates from a study of OX40 agonist ivuxolimab in advanced cancers. Sequencing used immunoSEQ multiplex PCR; TCRdb keeps in-frame clones, though not all of them. The data hold about 48,000 clones, with roughly nine tenths observed a single time. CDR1 SEHNR and CDR2 FQNEAQ come from the germline V gene (reference sequence). The ends lost 3 bases at V and 9 bases at J; junction bases unmatched: 9. The CDR3 sequence is 15 residues long. J is TRBJ2-1 and V is TRBV7-9; 9 bases map to TRBD1. The sequence came from an adult with an advanced solid tumor such as melanoma, head and neck, liver or kidney cancer. The sample here was CD4+ or CD8+ T cells sorted from blood, taken in a trial of the OX40 agonist ivuxolimab. CDR3 amino acids: CASSLDRGLGGEQFF. The CDR3 DNA reads as TGTGCCAGCAGCTTGGACAGGGGTCTCGGGGGTGAGCAGTTCTTC.